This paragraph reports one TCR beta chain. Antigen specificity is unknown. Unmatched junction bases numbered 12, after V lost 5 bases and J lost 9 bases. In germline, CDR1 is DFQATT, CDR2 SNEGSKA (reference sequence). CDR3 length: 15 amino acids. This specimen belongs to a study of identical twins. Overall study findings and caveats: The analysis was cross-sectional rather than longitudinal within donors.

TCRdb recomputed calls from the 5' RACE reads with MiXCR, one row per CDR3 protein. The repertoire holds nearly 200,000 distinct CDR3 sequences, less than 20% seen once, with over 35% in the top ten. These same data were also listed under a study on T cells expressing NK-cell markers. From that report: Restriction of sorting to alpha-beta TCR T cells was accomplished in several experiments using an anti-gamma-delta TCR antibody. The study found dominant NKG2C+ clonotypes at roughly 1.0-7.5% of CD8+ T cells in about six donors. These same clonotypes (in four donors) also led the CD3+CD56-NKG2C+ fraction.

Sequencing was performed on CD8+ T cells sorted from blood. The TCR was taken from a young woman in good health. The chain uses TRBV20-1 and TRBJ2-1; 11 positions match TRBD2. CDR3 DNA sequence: TGCAGTGCTCCCACTCTAGCGGGAGGTTACGGTGAGCAGTTCTTC. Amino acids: CSAPTLAGGYGEQFF.